The T cell receptor beta chain described here comes from a study of blood T cell repertoires in COVID-19. TCRdb keeps only in-frame clones here, not all; method: immunoSEQ multiplex PCR. The sample has 300,000 to 350,000 clones, 89% seen once. The CDR3 consists of 13 residues. Germline loops: CDR1 SEHNR, CDR2 FQNEAQ (reference sequence). The V and J ends lost 6 bases and 5 bases respectively, with 13 bases between them. The sequenced material came from PBMCs or T cells enriched from blood (not recorded which). The sequence was obtained from a woman in her thirties who had recovered from COVID-19. V usage is TRBV7-9 and J usage is TRBJ1-1; D is possibly TRBD1 (5 bases). The CDR3 DNA sequence: TGTGCCAGCAGGCGTCAGGGCAAGACTGAAGCTTTCTTT. This encodes CASRRQGKTEAFF.